Given below is one TCR beta chain in context. The target antigen is unknown. Using immunoSEQ multiplex PCR, the repertoire was profiled, and TCRdb retains in-frame clones only, with some absent. The sample lists more than 150,000 clones; 70% to 90% were seen once. The data were obtained in a study of cytomegalovirus exposure and HLA in healthy donors. Whole-study context: The same platform used for the 666 first-cohort repertoires was also used for the 120 or so validation repertoires, as a later analysis reported.

Study findings and constraints: High specificity and sensitivity for cytomegalovirus status were reported for the classifier. The study listed approximately 160 cytomegalovirus-associated TCR beta chains. Later, an analysis found that TCR clusters from the first cohort tended to co-occur in the 120 or so validation repertoires.

Germline V gene sequence: CDR1 WSHSY, CDR2 SAAADI. The CDR3 extends over 15 amino acids. V lost 4 bases, J lost 1 base, and 12 bases lay in between. This clonotype was sampled from a young man in good health and CMV-seronegative. The sample taken for sequencing was PBMCs. The chain uses TRBV10-2 and TRBJ2-3; D may be TRBD1 (5 bases). The CDR3 DNA follows: TGCGCCAGCAGTGTCCGAAGGGGCCGCACAGATACGCAGTATTTT. Translating gives CASSVRRGRTDTQYF.